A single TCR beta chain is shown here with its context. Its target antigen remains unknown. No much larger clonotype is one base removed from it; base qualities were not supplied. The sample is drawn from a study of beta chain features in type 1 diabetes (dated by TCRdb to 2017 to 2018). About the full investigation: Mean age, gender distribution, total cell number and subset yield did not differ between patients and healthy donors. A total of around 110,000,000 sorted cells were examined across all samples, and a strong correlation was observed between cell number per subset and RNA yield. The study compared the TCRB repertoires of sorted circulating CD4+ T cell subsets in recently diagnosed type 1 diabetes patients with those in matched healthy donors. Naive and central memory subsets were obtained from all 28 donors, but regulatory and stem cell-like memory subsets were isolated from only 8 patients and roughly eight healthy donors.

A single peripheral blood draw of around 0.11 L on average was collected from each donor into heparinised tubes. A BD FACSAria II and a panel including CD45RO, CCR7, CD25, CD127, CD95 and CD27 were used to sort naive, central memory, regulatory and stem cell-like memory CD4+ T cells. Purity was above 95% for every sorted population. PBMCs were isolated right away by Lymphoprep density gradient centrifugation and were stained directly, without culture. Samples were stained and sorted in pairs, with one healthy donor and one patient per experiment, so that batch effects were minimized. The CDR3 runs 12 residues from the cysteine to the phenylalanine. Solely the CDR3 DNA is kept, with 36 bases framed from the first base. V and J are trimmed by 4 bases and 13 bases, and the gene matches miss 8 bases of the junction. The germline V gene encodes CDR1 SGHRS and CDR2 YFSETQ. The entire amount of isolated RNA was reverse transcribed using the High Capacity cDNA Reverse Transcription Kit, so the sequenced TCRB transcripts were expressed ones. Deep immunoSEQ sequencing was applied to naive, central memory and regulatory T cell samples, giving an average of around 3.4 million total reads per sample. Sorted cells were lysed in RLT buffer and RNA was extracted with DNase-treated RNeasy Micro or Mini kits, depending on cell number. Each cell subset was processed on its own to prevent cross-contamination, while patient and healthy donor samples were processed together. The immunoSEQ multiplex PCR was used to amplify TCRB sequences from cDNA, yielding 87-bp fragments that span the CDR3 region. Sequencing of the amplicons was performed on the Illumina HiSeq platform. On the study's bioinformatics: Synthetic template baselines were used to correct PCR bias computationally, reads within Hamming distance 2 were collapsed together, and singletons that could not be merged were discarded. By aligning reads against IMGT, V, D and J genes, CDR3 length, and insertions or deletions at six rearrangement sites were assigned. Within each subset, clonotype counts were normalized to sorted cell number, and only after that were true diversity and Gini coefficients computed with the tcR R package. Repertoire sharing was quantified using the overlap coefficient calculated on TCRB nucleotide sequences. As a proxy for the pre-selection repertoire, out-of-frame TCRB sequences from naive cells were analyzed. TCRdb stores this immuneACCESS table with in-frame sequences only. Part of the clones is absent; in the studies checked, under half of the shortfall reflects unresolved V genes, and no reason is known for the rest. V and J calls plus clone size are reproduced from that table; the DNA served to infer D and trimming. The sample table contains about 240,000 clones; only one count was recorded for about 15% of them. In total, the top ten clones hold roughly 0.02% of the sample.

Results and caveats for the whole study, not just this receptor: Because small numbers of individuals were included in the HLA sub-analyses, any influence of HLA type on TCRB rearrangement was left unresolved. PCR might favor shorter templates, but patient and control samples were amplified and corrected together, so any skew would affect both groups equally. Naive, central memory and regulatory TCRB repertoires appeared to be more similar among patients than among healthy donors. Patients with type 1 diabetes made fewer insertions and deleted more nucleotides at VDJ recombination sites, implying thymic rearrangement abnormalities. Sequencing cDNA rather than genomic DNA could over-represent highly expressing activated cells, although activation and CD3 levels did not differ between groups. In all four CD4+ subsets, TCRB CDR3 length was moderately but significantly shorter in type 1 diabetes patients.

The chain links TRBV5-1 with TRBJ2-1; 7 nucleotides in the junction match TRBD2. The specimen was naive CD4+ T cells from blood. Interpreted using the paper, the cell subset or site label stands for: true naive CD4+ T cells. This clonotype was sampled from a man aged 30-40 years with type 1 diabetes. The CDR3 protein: CASSRDYGNQFF. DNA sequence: TGCGCCAGCAGCCGGGACTACGGGAACCAGTTCTTC. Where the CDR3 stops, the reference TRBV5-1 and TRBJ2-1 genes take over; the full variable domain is KAGVTQTPRYLIKTRGQQVTLSCSPISGHRSVSWYQQTPGQGLQFLFEYFSETQRNKGNFPGRFSGRQFSNSRSEMNVSTLELGDSALYLCASSRDYGNQFFGPGTRLTVL.